One and the same sample provided the 30 T cell receptor beta chains below, sequenced in a study of blood T cell repertoires in COVID-19. Produced via immunoSEQ multiplex PCR; TCRdb's table is partial and in-frame only. The repertoire has approximately 150,000 clones, approximately 89% of them found once; the top ten carry around 1.5%. The sequenced material came from peripheral blood. These receptors all stem from a human donor in a cohort sampled during active COVID-19.

This clone was seen once. The V and J genes are TRBV19 and TRBJ2-5, with D unclear. Germline CDR1 reads LNHDA; CDR2 reads SQIVND (reference sequence). The CDR3 contains 11 residues. V shed 3 bases and J shed 3 bases, with 2 bases lying between them. As DNA, the CDR3 is TGTGCCAGTAGTATCGAAGAGACCCAGTACTTC. Amino acids: CASSIEETQYF.

The gene calls are TRBV29-1 and TRBJ1-6; possibly TRBD1 for D (5 bases). The CDR3 totals 13 residues. V was pared by 5 bases and J by 9 bases, with 14 bases between. Germline V gene data show CDR1 as SQVTM and CDR2 as ANQGSEA. The CDR3 spells CSVMRGPLSPLHF. CDR3 nucleotides: TGCAGCGTTATGCGGGGCCCACTTTCACCCCTCCACTTT.

J is TRBJ2-5 and V is TRBV2; TRBD1 is a possible D gene (6 bases). V lost 7 bases to trimming and J lost 1 base, with 16 bases between them. From germline, CDR1 is SNHLY and CDR2 FYNNEI. The CDR3 runs 15 residues. CDR3 loop: CASNVGQGFQETQYF. DNA for the CDR3: TGTGCCAGCAATGTTGGGCAGGGGTTCCAAGAGACCCAGTACTTC.

CDR3: CASSFLRSNTGYEQYF. DNA for the CDR3: TGTGCCAGCAGTTTCCTAAGGTCAAATACAGGGTACGAGCAGTACTTC. This chain joins TRBV27 and TRBJ2-7; TRBD1 might be the D (6 bases). Germline assignment: CDR1 MNHEY and CDR2 SMNVEV (reference sequence). The CDR3 has 16 residues. The germline V and J ends were trimmed by 3 bases and 4 bases, with 19 bases remaining between them.

The chain has TRBV5-1 and TRBJ1-2, with D hard to call. This CDR3 spans 14 amino acids. Germline CDR1 and CDR2: SGHRS and YFSETQ. V was pared by 0 bases and J by 0 bases, with 6 bases between. The CDR3 loop is CASSLGGPNYGYTF. The CDR3 nucleotides read TGCGCCAGCAGCTTGGGAGGGCCTAACTATGGCTACACCTTC.

The chain recombines TRBV6-6 with TRBJ2-1; 13 bases are shared with TRBD2. Germline V gene data show CDR1 as MNHNY and CDR2 as SVGAGI (reference sequence). The ends lost 8 bases at V and 8 bases at J; junction bases unmatched: 9. CDR3 length: 15 residues. CDR3 region: CASLLAGGLMDEQFF. CDR3 nucleotides: TGTGCCAGCCTACTAGCGGGGGGGCTCATGGATGAGCAGTTCTTC.

The gene calls are TRBV5-1 and TRBJ1-2; a weak D match, TRBD1 (5 bases). CDR1 and CDR2 (germline): SGHRS, YFSETQ. The ends were cut back, 0 bases at V and 4 bases at J, with 10 bases in the middle. The CDR3 contains 14 residues. Here the CDR3 reads CASSLESGIYGYTF. The CDR3 DNA reads TGCGCCAGCAGCTTGGAATCAGGGATCTATGGCTACACCTTC.

The chain's CDR3 is CATTGTGRSGYTF. CDR3 nucleotides: TGTGCCACCACAGGGACAGGTCGGTCTGGCTACACCTTC. The rearrangement links TRBV2 to TRBJ1-2; TRBD1 aligns across 8 bases. CDR1 and CDR2 from the germline V gene are SNHLY and FYNNEI. J lost 7 bases, V lost 10 bases, and 11 bases had no gene match. The CDR3 contains 13 residues.

V is TRBV2 and J is TRBJ1-2, with 8 bases matching TRBD1. V lost 7 bases, J lost 1 base, and 5 bases stayed unmatched. The CDR3 is 14 residues long. The germline V gene encodes CDR1 SNHLY and CDR2 FYNNEI. CDR3 coding DNA: TGTGCCAGCAACCGACAGGGGCATAACTATGGCTACACCTTC. Amino acid sequence: CASNRQGHNYGYTF.

This clone was seen a few times. The chain employs TRBV7-2 and TRBJ2-1, with a tentative D call TRBD2 (5 bases). With 1 base removed from V and 9 bases from J, the gap between germline ends came to 13 bases. CDR3 size: 14 residues. The germline V gene encodes CDR1 SGHTA and CDR2 FQGNSA. CDR3 sequence: CASSLDGVLGEQFF. DNA for the CDR3: TGTGCCAGCAGCTTAGACGGGGTTTTGGGTGAGCAGTTCTTC.

This clone has only a few counts. V and J are TRBV7-2 and TRBJ2-2; D not resolved. With 5 bases removed from V and 5 bases from J, the gap between germline ends came to 12 bases. CDR1 and CDR2 (germline): SGHTA, FQGNSA. This CDR3 is built from 14 residues. Here the CDR3 DNA reads TGTGCCAGCAGCGTCCTTCCCGGGACCGGGGAGCTGTTTTTT. It is translated as CASSVLPGTGELFF.

A few counts support this clone. This chain links TRBV7-3 with TRBJ1-6; D possibly corresponds to TRBD1 (5 bases). Trimming left V 9 bases short and J 7 bases short, with 22 bases between. The CDR3 sequence is 16 residues long. CDR1 SGHTA and CDR2 FQGTGA come from the germline V gene. For the CDR3, the DNA is TGTGCCAGGATAAACCTGGGGCAGCATGTGAATTCACCCCTCCACTTT. Amino acid sequence: CARINLGQHVNSPLHF.

The rearrangement joins TRBV2 to TRBJ2-5; no firm D call. Trimming took off 6 bases at V and 3 bases at J, with 5 bases between the two ends. CDR1 is SNHLY, CDR2 FYNNEI, per germline. This CDR3 region has 11 residues. DNA for the CDR3: TGTGCCAGCAGCCTTAAAGAGACCCAGTACTTC. Protein sequence: CASSLKETQYF.

J is TRBJ1-2 and V is TRBV5-1; D might be TRBD1 (6 bases). Germline V gene data show CDR1 as SGHRS and CDR2 as YFSETQ. Trimming stripped 0 bases from V and 0 bases from J, with 6 bases between. This CDR3 region has 14 residues. The CDR3 here is CASSLDRANYGYTF. CDR3 nucleotides: TGCGCCAGCAGCTTGGACAGGGCTAACTATGGCTACACCTTC. Looking up the rest from reference TRBV5-1 and TRBJ1-2 gives the full variable domain: KAGVTQTPRYLIKTRGQQVTLSCSPISGHRSVSWYQQTPGQGLQFLFEYFSETQRNKGNFPGRFSGRQFSNSRSEMNVSTLELGDSALYLCASSLDRANYGYTFGSGTRLTVV.

The rearrangement uses TRBV7-9 and TRBJ2-5; 8 nucleotides agree with TRBD2. The J segment lost 5 bases and the V segment lost 1 base, leaving 6 bases of the junction unmatched. Germline V gene sequence: CDR1 SEHNR, CDR2 FQNEAQ (reference sequence). The CDR3 is 15 residues long. The DNA of the CDR3 is TGTGCCAGCAGCTTAGTAGGGTCGGGAGGGGAGACCCAGTACTTC. It is translated as CASSLVGSGGETQYF.

This clone came up a few times. The rearrangement joins TRBV5-5 to TRBJ2-2; D unresolved. Germline assignment: CDR1 SGHKS and CDR2 YYEKEE (reference sequence). CDR3 length equals 14 residues. With 0 bases removed from V and 7 bases from J, the gap between germline ends came to 10 bases. DNA for the CDR3: TGTGCCAGCAGCTTGGATCTGCGGAGCGGGGAGCTGTTTTTT. As protein: CASSLDLRSGELFF.

The chain couples TRBV12-3 or TRBV12-4 to TRBJ1-2; D perhaps matches TRBD1 (6 bases). The V end was cut by 5 bases, the J end by 4 bases, with 11 bases between. This CDR3 is 13 amino acids long. The CDR3 DNA reads TGTGCCAGCAGTCTAGACAGGACCTATGGCTACACCTTC. Amino acid sequence: CASSLDRTYGYTF.

The count of this clone is one. The J gene is TRBJ1-2, the V gene TRBV7-2, with D hard to call. V lost 5 bases, J lost 0 bases, and 7 bases lay in between. Looked up from germline, CDR1 is SGHTA and CDR2 is FQGNSA. CDR3 length: 13 amino acids. The CDR3 spells CASSPVTNYGYTF. In DNA form, the CDR3 reads TGTGCCAGCAGCCCAGTTACTAACTATGGCTACACCTTC.

The rearrangement links TRBV4-1 to TRBJ1-5, with 7 bases lining up with TRBD1. The V and J ends lost 5 bases and 5 bases, in that order; junction bases with no gene match: 6. Looked up from germline, CDR1 is MGHRA and CDR2 is YSYEKL. This CDR3 has 14 residues. The CDR3 protein is CASSYNTGDQPQHF. As DNA, the CDR3 is TGCGCCAGCAGCTACAATACAGGGGATCAGCCCCAGCATTTT.

The CDR3 spells CASSFPGRRGYNTEAFF. The DNA for the CDR3 is TGTGCCAGCTCTTTTCCCGGCAGGAGGGGTTACAACACTGAAGCTTTCTTT. The chain recombines TRBV2 with TRBJ1-1; D is possibly TRBD1 (5 bases). The germline V and J ends were trimmed by 8 bases and 2 bases, with 24 bases remaining between them. CDR1 and CDR2 (germline): SNHLY, FYNNEI. The CDR3 totals 17 residues. Combining the CDR3 with reference TRBV2 and TRBJ1-1 gives the whole variable domain EPEVTQTPSHQVTQMGQEVILRCVPISNHLYFYWYRQILGQKVEFLVSFYNNEISEKSEIFDDQFSVERPDGSNFTLKIRSTKLEDSAMYFCASSFPGRRGYNTEAFFGQGTRLTVV.

The chain recombines TRBV5-1 with TRBJ2-3; no definite D call. The CDR3 contains 12 residues. V was clipped by 7 bases and J by 2 bases, with 8 bases between them. Germline V gives CDR1 SGHRS, CDR2 YFSETQ. The CDR3 reads CASRGTTDTQYF. CDR3 sequence (DNA): TGCGCCAGCCGAGGTACCACAGATACGCAGTATTTT.

The chain uses TRBV18 and TRBJ2-3; 7 nucleotides match TRBD1. CDR1 is KGHSH, CDR2 LQKENI, per germline. V dropped 3 bases and J dropped 3; count of bases not matched to a gene: 3. CDR3 size: 14 residues. In DNA form, the CDR3 reads TGTGCCAGCTCACCTCAGGGGGTAACAGATACGCAGTATTTT. Protein product: CASSPQGVTDTQYF.

This clone was detected ten times or more. The V gene is TRBV16, the J gene TRBJ2-4; TRBD1 aligns across 10 bases. V dropped 9 bases and J dropped 1; count of bases not matched to a gene: 9. The germline gives CDR1 KGHSY, CDR2 FQNENV. The CDR3 has 16 residues. This chain's CDR3 is CASTREDRGAKNIQYF. CDR3 DNA: TGTGCCAGTACCCGAGAGGACAGGGGGGCCAAAAACATTCAGTACTTC.

CDR3 region: CSVDPGQGTDTQYF. As DNA, the CDR3 is TGCAGCGTTGATCCGGGACAGGGCACAGATACGCAGTATTTT. The rearrangement links TRBV29-1 to TRBJ2-3; 8 nucleotides line up with TRBD1. Unmatched junction bases numbered 3, after V lost 3 bases and J lost 1 base. CDR1 and CDR2 (germline): SQVTM, ANQGSEA. The CDR3 extends over 14 amino acids.

The V and J genes are TRBV11-1 and TRBJ1-1; 9 nucleotides line up with TRBD1. Germline V gene lookup returns CDR1 SGHAT and CDR2 FQDESV (reference sequence). The CDR3 consists of 16 residues. After removal of 5 bases from V and 4 bases from J, the junction contained 11 bases not matched to a gene. CDR3 sequence: CASSHNTGGASTEAFF. Written as DNA, the CDR3 is TGTGCCAGCAGCCATAATACAGGGGGCGCTTCCACTGAAGCTTTCTTT.

The genes are TRBV5-1 and TRBJ2-5, with TRBD2 as a possible D gene (8 bases). Trimming left V 4 bases short and J 3 bases short, with 16 bases between. The CDR3 runs 15 residues. The germline V gene has CDR1 SGHRS and CDR2 YFSETQ. CDR3 coding DNA: TGCGCCAGCAGCCCCGGGAGGGGGCCCGAAGAGACCCAGTACTTC. Protein product: CASSPGRGPEETQYF.

This clone has just one count. The genes are TRBV7-2 and TRBJ1-2; the D gene is possibly TRBD1 (5 bases). The CDR3 spans 15 residues. V was pared by 0 bases and J by 8 bases, with 16 bases between. CDR1 and CDR2 (germline): SGHTA, FQGNSA. The CDR3: CASSLAPPGSRGYTF. DNA for the CDR3: TGTGCCAGCAGCTTAGCTCCTCCAGGGTCGAGAGGCTACACCTTC.

The chain couples TRBV5-4 to TRBJ2-1, with 7 positions matching TRBD1. CDR3 length: 13 amino acids. With V trimmed by 2 bases and J by 8 bases, 4 bases remained unmatched. Germline values: CDR1 SGHNT, CDR2 YYREEE (reference sequence). The CDR3 protein is CASSLTGEDEQFF. CDR3 sequence (DNA): TGTGCCAGCAGCTTAACAGGGGAAGATGAGCAGTTCTTC. Variable domain in full (rest from reference TRBV5-4 and TRBJ2-1): ETGVTQSPTHLIKTRGQQVTLRCSSQSGHNTVSWYQQALGQGPQFIFQYYREEENGRGNFPPRFSGLQFPNYSSELNVNALELDDSALYLCASSLTGEDEQFFGPGTRLTVL.

The rearrangement links TRBV6-2 or TRBV6-3 to TRBJ1-5; 9 nucleotides align to TRBD1. Per the germline V gene, CDR1 is MNHEY and CDR2 is SVGEGT. This CDR3 has 15 residues. Trimming took 2 bases from V and 2 from J; bases not matched to a gene: 1. CDR3 coding DNA: TGTGCCAGCAGTTACCGACAGGGGGGCAATCAGCCCCAGCATTTT. Protein product: CASSYRQGGNQPQHF.

The chain combines TRBV28 with TRBJ1-3; no clear D. The ends were cut back, 6 bases at V and 3 bases at J, with 15 bases in the middle. This CDR3 is built from 15 residues. Germline CDR1 and CDR2: MDHEN and SYDVKM. CDR3 amino acids: CASRFGGVVGNTIYF. The CDR3 region has the DNA TGTGCCAGCAGGTTCGGCGGGGTGGTTGGAAACACCATATATTTT.